This T cell receptor (beta chain) was captured by sequencing in a study of blood T cell repertoires in COVID-19. Across the study: Material from acute and convalescent COVID-19 was sourced from the United States, Italy and Spain. PBMCs, B-cell-depleted T cells, or T cells were the source of the cDNA or gDNA that made up the material.

The CDR3 runs to 14 residues. CDR1 is WSHSY, CDR2 SAAADI, per germline. Trimming took off 2 bases at V and 4 bases at J, with 9 bases between the two ends. Study processing details: Nucleated cell number was recorded as an estimate derived from reference gene primer amplification. Repertoires were generated with immunoSEQ multiplex PCR, while TCRdb's copy carries only in-frame clones and drops some. V, J and clone size were drawn from that table, and D and trimming were deduced from the DNA. The repertoire has about 39,000 clones, approximately 86% of them found once; the top ten carry roughly 5%. Input material: peripheral blood. V usage is TRBV10-2 and J usage is TRBJ1-3; possibly TRBD1 for D (5 bases). The TCR originated in a man aged 40-50 years with active COVID-19. CDR3 sequence: CASSERGLGNTIYF. The CDR3 DNA follows: TGCGCCAGCAGTGAGAGGGGTTTGGGAAACACCATATATTTT.